Listed here are 5 T cell receptor beta chains from one sample, sequenced in a study of shared clonotypes between healthy human individuals. Profiling relied on immunoSEQ multiplex PCR, and the TCRdb table lists in-frame clones only, not all of them. Of millions of clones listed, about 95% were seen once; the top ten hold around 0.13%. Sequenced input: naive CD4+ T cells sorted from blood. The subset: CD45RA+ positively selected. Source of these receptors: a man aged 18 to 29 in good health.

The chain combines TRBV6-1 with TRBJ1-4, with a possible D match to TRBD1 (6 bases). The CDR3 is 16 residues long. Germline V gene data show CDR1 as MNHNS and CDR2 as SASEGT. Trimming left V 3 bases short and J 7 bases short, with 18 bases between. The CDR3 spells CASSEGQLGGGEKLFF. The CDR3 DNA sequence: TGTGCCAGCAGTGAGGGCCAATTGGGGGGCGGTGAAAAACTGTTTTTT.

In regard to this clone: Other DNA sequences within the sample encode an identical CDR3. The chain couples TRBV9 to TRBJ2-3; TRBD2 agrees at 13 bases. CDR1 and CDR2 from the germline V gene are SGDLS and YYNGEE. CDR3 length: 15 residues. Germline trimming cut 0 bases from V and 5 bases from J; bases unmatched to any gene: 0. CDR3: CASSVGTSGGDTQYF. The CDR3 nucleotides read TGTGCCAGCAGCGTAGGGACTAGCGGGGGAGATACGCAGTATTTT.

This clone was recorded once. The rearrangement links TRBV7-9 to TRBJ1-2; D not certain. The CDR3 runs 11 residues. V shed 9 bases and J shed 5 bases, with 10 bases lying between them. Germline lookup yields CDR1 SEHNR and CDR2 FQNEAQ (reference sequence). CDR3 DNA sequence: TGTGCCAGTAGCCCCTCTTATGGCTACACCTTC. Amino acids: CASSPSYGYTF.

The chain couples TRBV2 to TRBJ2-3, with 8 bases fitting TRBD1. CDR3 size: 15 residues. The germline gives CDR1 SNHLY, CDR2 FYNNEI. Trimming removed 1 base from V and 2 bases from J; junction bases left unmatched: 2. This CDR3 reads CASSEGDRYTDTQYF. Here the CDR3 DNA reads TGTGCCAGCAGTGAAGGGGACAGGTACACAGATACGCAGTATTTT.

Worth noting for this clone: Other DNA variants within this sample encode the same CDR3. This rearrangement joins TRBV6-6 to TRBJ1-6; possible D gene TRBD1, 5 bases. The V and J ends lost 7 bases and 7 bases respectively, with 11 bases between them. The CDR3 runs 13 residues. The germline gives CDR1 MNHNY, CDR2 SVGAGI (reference sequence). The CDR3, as DNA: TGTGCCAGCAATCGGGACGGGAATTCACCCCTCCACTTT. The encoded protein is CASNRDGNSPLHF.